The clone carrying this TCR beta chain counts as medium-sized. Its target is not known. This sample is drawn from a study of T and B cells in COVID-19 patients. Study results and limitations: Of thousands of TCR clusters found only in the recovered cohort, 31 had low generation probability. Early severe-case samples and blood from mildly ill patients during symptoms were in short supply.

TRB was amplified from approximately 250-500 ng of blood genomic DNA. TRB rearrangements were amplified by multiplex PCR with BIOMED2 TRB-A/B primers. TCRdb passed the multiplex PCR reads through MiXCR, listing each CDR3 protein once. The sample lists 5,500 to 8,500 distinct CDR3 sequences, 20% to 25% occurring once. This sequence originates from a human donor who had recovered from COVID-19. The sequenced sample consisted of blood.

This CDR3 is CASSSFILASNQETQYF. As DNA, the CDR3 is TGTGCCAGCAGTTCGTTTATTCTAGCGTCAAACCAAGAGACCCAGTACTTC. The chain joins TRBV27 to TRBJ2-5, with a tentative D call TRBD2 (6 bases). Trimming took 4 bases from V and 0 from J, leaving 18 bases between them. There are 17 residues in the CDR3. Germline assignment: CDR1 MNHEY and CDR2 SMNVEV (reference sequence).